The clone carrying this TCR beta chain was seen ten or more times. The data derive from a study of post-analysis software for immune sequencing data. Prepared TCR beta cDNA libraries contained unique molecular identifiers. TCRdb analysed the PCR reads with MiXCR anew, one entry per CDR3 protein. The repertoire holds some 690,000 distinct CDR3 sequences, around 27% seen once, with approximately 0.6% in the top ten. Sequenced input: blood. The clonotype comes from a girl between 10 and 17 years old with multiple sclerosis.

CDR3 bases: TGTGCCAGCAGCCCTTTCGGACTAGCGGGGGGGGACAATGAGCAGTTCTTC. Translated, it gives CASSPFGLAGGDNEQFF. This chain uses TRBV4-2 with TRBJ2-1; TRBD2 agrees at 15 bases. The CDR3 runs 17 residues. Trimming took 4 bases from V and 5 from J; bases not matched to a gene: 6. Germline loops: CDR1 LGHNA, CDR2 YNFKEQ.